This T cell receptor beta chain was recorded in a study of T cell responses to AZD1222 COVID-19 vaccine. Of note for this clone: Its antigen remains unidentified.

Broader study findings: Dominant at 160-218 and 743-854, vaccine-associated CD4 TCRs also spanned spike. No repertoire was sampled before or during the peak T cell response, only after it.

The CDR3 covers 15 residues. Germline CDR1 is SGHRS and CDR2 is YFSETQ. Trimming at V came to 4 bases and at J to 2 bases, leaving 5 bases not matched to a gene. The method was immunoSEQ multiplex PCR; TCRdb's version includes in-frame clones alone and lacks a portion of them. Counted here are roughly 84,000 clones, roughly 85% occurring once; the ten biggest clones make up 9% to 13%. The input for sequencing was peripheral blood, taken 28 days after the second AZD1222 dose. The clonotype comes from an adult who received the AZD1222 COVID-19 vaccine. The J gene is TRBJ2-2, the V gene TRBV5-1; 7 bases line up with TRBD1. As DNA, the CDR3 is TGCGCCAGCAGCGCAAGACAGGGAAACACCGGGGAGCTGTTTTTT. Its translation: CASSARQGNTGELFF.